Below are 23 T cell receptor beta chains sequenced from a single sample in a study of T cell changes during pregnancy in multiple sclerosis. Assay: immunoSEQ multiplex PCR; the TCRdb copy retains only in-frame clones and omits some. The sample has around 63,000 clones; about 92% are singletons. Sequenced material: CD8+ T cells from peripheral blood mononuclear cells, taken in the third trimester of pregnancy. These receptor sequences come from a female donor in good health, enrolled as a control in a pregnancy study.

The V gene is TRBV27, the J gene TRBJ2-5, with a weak D call TRBD1 (7 bases). Trimming pared 4 bases from V and 5 bases from J, leaving 8 bases between. CDR3 size: 12 residues. Germline assignment: CDR1 MNHEY and CDR2 SMNVEV (reference sequence). CDR3 sequence (DNA): TGTGCCAGCAGTTCAGGGGGGGAGACCCAGTACTTC. As protein: CASSSGGETQYF.

The chain links TRBV6-5 to TRBJ1-2; D not resolved. V gave up 5 bases and J gave up 8 bases, with 21 bases separating them. In germline, CDR1 is MNHEY, CDR2 SVGAGI. This CDR3 has 15 amino acids. The CDR3 reads CASSPRGREDGGYTF. In DNA, the CDR3 is TGTGCCAGCAGTCCCCGTGGGAGGGAGGATGGGGGCTACACCTTC.

The chain is built from TRBV27 and TRBJ2-7; TRBD2 is a possible D gene (5 bases). The ends were cut back, 4 bases at V and 6 bases at J, with 10 bases in the middle. Germline V lookup: CDR1 MNHEY, CDR2 SMNVEV (reference sequence). There are 12 residues in the CDR3. The CDR3 reads CASSSGIGEQYF. In nucleotides, the CDR3 is TGTGCCAGCAGTTCGGGGATAGGCGAGCAGTACTTC.

The chain carries TRBV6-5 and TRBJ1-2, with 8 bases fitting TRBD1. The CDR3 totals 14 residues. Per germline, CDR1 MNHEY and CDR2 SVGAGI. The V segment lost 0 bases and the J segment 8 bases; nucleotides outside the gene matches: 5. The CDR3 protein is CASSYSGQGGGYTF. DNA for the CDR3: TGTGCCAGCAGTTACTCAGGACAGGGTGGCGGCTACACCTTC.

The chain carries TRBV4-1 and TRBJ1-1; D gene ambiguous. The germline V and J ends were trimmed by 0 bases and 1 base, with 6 bases remaining between them. In germline, CDR1 is MGHRA, CDR2 YSYEKL. The CDR3 has 14 amino acids. The DNA of the CDR3 is TGCGCCAGCAGCCAAGAACCGGGGAACACTGAAGCTTTCTTT. It translates to CASSQEPGNTEAFF.

This chain links TRBV14 with TRBJ2-5; the match to TRBD1 covers 8 bases. V lost 4 bases and J lost 5; bases outside the gene matches: 9. The germline gives CDR1 SGHDN, CDR2 FVKESK. The CDR3 runs 15 residues. The CDR3 DNA follows: TGTGCCAGCAGCCCCCCGACAGGGGCCGGGGAGACCCAGTACTTC. Its translation is CASSPPTGAGETQYF.

The V and J genes are TRBV5-1 and TRBJ2-7, with a tentative D call TRBD1 (5 bases). From germline, CDR1 is SGHRS and CDR2 YFSETQ. This CDR3 contains 15 residues. The V end was cut by 1 base, the J end by 0 bases, with 11 bases between. The CDR3 here is CASSLSDSFSYEQYF. Here the CDR3 DNA reads TGCGCCAGCAGCTTGAGTGACAGTTTCTCCTACGAGCAGTACTTC.

V usage is TRBV10-3 and J usage is TRBJ2-3, with D maybe TRBD2 (6 bases). The CDR3 covers 12 residues. Germline V gene data show CDR1 as ENHRY and CDR2 as SYGVKD. Deletions cut 10 bases from V and 2 bases from J, with 10 bases between. The CDR3 nucleotides are TGTGCCACGCTAGCGACCACAGATACGCAGTATTTT. Its translation is CATLATTDTQYF.

This clone has only one observation. The chain joins TRBV6-5 to TRBJ2-1; 7 bases are shared with TRBD1. The CDR3 runs to 12 residues. V gave up 6 bases and J gave up 8 bases; unmatched junction bases: 4. Germline V gives CDR1 MNHEY, CDR2 SVGAGI. The CDR3 DNA is TGTGCCAGCAGCTGGACAGGCCATGAGCAGTTCTTC. Amino acids: CASSWTGHEQFF.

This chain uses TRBV13 with TRBJ1-2; 7 bases map to TRBD1. The trim removed 5 bases at V and 4 bases at J, leaving 10 bases unmatched. The length of the CDR3 is 15 residues. Germline assignment: CDR1 PRHDT and CDR2 FYEKMQ (reference sequence). The CDR3 sequence is CASSEGQDRPYGYTF. In DNA, the CDR3 is TGTGCCAGCAGCGAAGGACAGGACCGCCCCTATGGCTACACCTTC.

The chain recombines TRBV18 with TRBJ2-3; 10 bases line up with TRBD2. The CDR3 contains 16 residues. V shed 6 bases, J shed 4 bases, and the junction held 10 bases outside the gene matches. From germline, CDR1 is KGHSH and CDR2 LQKENI. CDR3 bases: TGTGCCAGCTCCCTTGGGACTAGCGTTTTCCCAGATACGCAGTATTTT. Translation: CASSLGTSVFPDTQYF.

This rearrangement joins TRBV21-1 to TRBJ2-7; the D segment call TRBD1 is taken from the table without a DNA check. TRBV21-1 is a pseudogene segment. CDR3 size: 14 residues. CDR3: CASSKVGTGDEQYF. CDR3 bases: TGTGCCAGCAGCAAAGTCGGGACAGGGGACGAGCAGTACTTC.

The J gene is TRBJ1-4, the V gene TRBV7-9; 7 bases are shared with TRBD1. The V gene's germline CDR1 is SEHNR and CDR2 FQNEAQ (reference sequence). The CDR3 is 16 amino acids. The junction had 6 bases not matched to a gene; V was cut back by 5 bases and J by 0 bases. The CDR3 loop reads CASSPRQGPTNEKLFF. The CDR3 DNA follows: TGTGCCAGCAGCCCCCGACAGGGTCCAACTAATGAAAAACTGTTTTTT.

V gene TRBV5-6 combines with J gene TRBJ1-6; the D is unclear. Trimming pared 0 bases from V and 9 bases from J, leaving 13 bases between. The germline CDR1 and CDR2 sequences are SGHDT and YYEEEE. This CDR3 comprises 15 residues. This CDR3 reads CASSLGAGMGSPLHF. The CDR3, as DNA: TGTGCCAGCAGCTTGGGTGCGGGAATGGGTTCACCCCTCCACTTT.

This chain connects TRBV27 to TRBJ1-2; unclear D gene. Trimming removed 6 bases at V and 0 bases at J, with 26 bases between. This CDR3 comprises 19 residues. Per the germline V gene, CDR1 is MNHEY and CDR2 is SMNVEV (reference sequence). The CDR3 loop is CASRVLYTFGEGANYGYTF. CDR3 bases: TGTGCCAGCAGGGTACTATATACGTTTGGGGAGGGCGCTAACTATGGCTACACCTTC.

The chain couples TRBV27 to TRBJ1-5, with D tentatively TRBD1 (6 bases). This CDR3 is built from 14 residues. Germline lookup yields CDR1 MNHEY and CDR2 SMNVEV (reference sequence). With 3 bases removed from V and 4 bases from J, the gap between germline ends came to 10 bases. The CDR3 loop is CASSFRQGNQPQHF. CDR3 nucleotides: TGTGCCAGCAGTTTTCGTCAGGGGAATCAGCCCCAGCATTTT.

The V call is TRBV4-2, the J call TRBJ2-1; 11 bases fit TRBD2. Germline V lookup: CDR1 LGHNA, CDR2 YNFKEQ. Trimming at V came to 0 bases and at J to 6 bases, leaving 4 bases not matched to a gene. The CDR3 covers 16 residues. CDR3 nucleotides: TGTGCCAGCAGCCAAGATGCTAGCGGGGGGCCCAATGAGCAGTTCTTC. It specifies CASSQDASGGPNEQFF.

The chain uses TRBV27 and TRBJ2-2, with TRBD1 identical over 7 bases. The CDR3 totals 15 residues. With V trimmed by 4 bases and J by 4 bases, 6 bases remained unmatched. CDR1 MNHEY and CDR2 SMNVEV come from the germline V gene (reference sequence). CDR3 loop: CASSSDDRATGELFF. The CDR3, as DNA: TGTGCCAGCAGTTCCGACGACAGGGCCACCGGGGAGCTGTTTTTT.

The chain uses TRBV5-8 and TRBJ1-1; no clear D. This CDR3 has 15 residues. Trimming took off 3 bases at V and 4 bases at J, with 16 bases between the two ends. Germline lookup yields CDR1 SGHTS and CDR2 YDEGEE. DNA for the CDR3: TGTGCCAGCAGCTGGTTCGGAAGATCGGGCACTGAAGCTTTCTTT. Protein sequence: CASSWFGRSGTEAFF. The full variable domain, with the rest looked up from reference TRBV5-8 and TRBJ1-1, is EAGVTQSPTHLIKTRGQQATLRCSPISGHTSVYWYQQALGLGLQFLLWYDEGEERNRGNFPPRFSGRQFPNYSSELNVNALELEDSALYLCASSWFGRSGTEAFFGQGTRLTVV.

Only one count was recorded for this clone. The gene calls are TRBV5-5 and TRBJ2-2; tentatively, D is TRBD1 (6 bases). Per the germline V gene, CDR1 is SGHKS and CDR2 is YYEKEE (reference sequence). The CDR3 spans 17 residues. Trimming shortened V by 0 bases and J by 5 bases, and 17 bases separated the two germline ends. This CDR3 is CASSLARSLTGTGELFF. CDR3 coding DNA: TGTGCCAGCAGCTTGGCCAGGTCTCTTACAGGGACCGGGGAGCTGTTTTTT.

CDR3 sequence: CASSLASRSLTDTQYF. For the CDR3, the DNA is TGTGCCAGCAGCTTAGCATCCCGTTCCCTCACAGATACGCAGTATTTT. The chain couples TRBV7-6 to TRBJ2-3; D is undetermined. CDR3 length: 16 residues. Germline V CDR1 and CDR2: SGHVS, FNYEAQ. V lost 0 bases, J lost 2 bases, and 12 bases lay in between.

V usage is TRBV9 and J usage is TRBJ1-3; 7 bases agree with TRBD1. Trimming cost V 4 bases and J 5 bases; bases outside gene matches: 12. There are 16 residues in the CDR3. CDR1 is SGDLS and CDR2 is YYNGEE in the germline V gene. The CDR3 loop reads CASSPNEGGFRNTIYF. In DNA form, the CDR3 reads TGTGCCAGCAGCCCCAACGAAGGGGGCTTCAGAAACACCATATATTTT.

This chain uses TRBV27 with TRBJ1-1; D not resolved. Between the trimmed V and J ends, which lost 4 bases and 5 bases, there was a span of 11 bases. Germline V CDR1 and CDR2: MNHEY, SMNVEV (reference sequence). The CDR3 extends over 13 amino acids. CDR3: CASSSTGGTEAFF. DNA of the CDR3: TGTGCCAGCAGTTCGACTGGCGGGACTGAAGCTTTCTTT.